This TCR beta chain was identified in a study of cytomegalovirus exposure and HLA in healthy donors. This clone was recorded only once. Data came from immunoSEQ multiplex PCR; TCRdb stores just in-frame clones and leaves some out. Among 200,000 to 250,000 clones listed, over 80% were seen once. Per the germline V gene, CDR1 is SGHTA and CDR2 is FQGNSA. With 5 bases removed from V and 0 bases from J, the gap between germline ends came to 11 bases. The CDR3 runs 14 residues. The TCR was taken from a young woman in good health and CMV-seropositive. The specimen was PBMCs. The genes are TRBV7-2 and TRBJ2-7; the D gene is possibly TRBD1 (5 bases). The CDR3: CASSPRQSSYEQYF. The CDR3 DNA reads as TGTGCCAGCAGCCCCCGACAGAGCTCCTACGAGCAGTACTTC.